This entry lists 32 T cell receptor beta chains sequenced from one sample in a study of blood T cells in healthy people across ages. Next came a second PCR, run for roughly 6 to 11 cycles, which used a sample-barcoded 5' primer along with a J-beta primer mix. TCRdb itself ran the 5' RACE reads through MiXCR, one entry per CDR3 protein. The sample holds 1.5 million to 2 million distinct CDR3 sequences, roughly 28% seen once. The sequenced sample was blood. The receptor set was obtained from a woman aged 25-40 years in good health.

The table lists this clonotype with a count of one. The rearrangement joins TRBV6-5 to TRBJ2-7; D may match TRBD1 or TRBD2 (7 bases each). The V end was cut by 5 bases, the J end by 6 bases, with 17 bases between. CDR1 is MNHEY and CDR2 is SVGAGI in the germline V gene. The CDR3 runs to 14 residues. The CDR3 loop reads CASSQGGGQFEQYF. As DNA, the CDR3 is TGTGCCAGCAGTCAGGGGGGGGGCCAGTTCGAGCAGTACTTC.

On this clonotype: One junction end disagrees with the germline gene, perhaps due to a read error. This chain connects TRBV20-1 to TRBJ2-1, with D perhaps being TRBD1 or TRBD2 (7 bases each). Germline lookup yields CDR1 DFQATT and CDR2 SNEGSKA (reference sequence). The CDR3 sequence is 16 residues long. Here the CDR3 DNA reads TGCGGTGCTAGAGATGCCCAGGCAGGGGGGGCGGATGAGCAGTTCTTC. Translating gives CGARDAQAGGADEQFF.

This clonotype has a single count. The V call is TRBV7-2, the J call TRBJ2-7, with D tentatively TRBD1 or TRBD2 (5 bases each). The V end was cut by 1 base, the J end by 3 bases, with 10 bases between. CDR1 and CDR2 (germline): SGHTA, FQGNSA. There are 14 residues in the CDR3. CDR3 nucleotides: TGTGCCAGCAGCTTAGACGGGGCCTGCTACGAGCAGTACTTC. Translation: CASSLDGACYEQYF.

This clonotype was detected many times. The V call is TRBV6-6, the J call TRBJ2-5, with 8 bases identical to TRBD2. The CDR3 has 16 residues. Trimming cost V 4 bases and J 2 bases; bases outside gene matches: 9. Germline CDR1 is MNHNY and CDR2 is SVGAGI (reference sequence). For the CDR3, the DNA is TGTGCCAGCAGTTCCCGCGGTAGCGGGATTCAAGAGACCCAGTACTTC. Amino acids: CASSSRGSGIQETQYF.

This clonotype was detected a few times. J is TRBJ1-5 and V is TRBV4-1, with D unclear. V was pared by 4 bases and J by 4 bases, with 17 bases between. Germline values: CDR1 MGHRA, CDR2 YSYEKL. There are 16 residues in the CDR3. The CDR3 is CASSPDDGLQNQPQHF. The DNA for the CDR3 is TGCGCCAGCAGCCCAGATGATGGCCTTCAAAATCAGCCCCAGCATTTT.

The count of this clonotype is one. This may stem from a read error, because a much larger clone lies one nucleotide away. The chain employs TRBV29-1 and TRBJ2-5, with 8 positions matching TRBD2. Germline assignment: CDR1 SQVTM and CDR2 ANQGSEA. Trimming cost V 4 bases and J 9 bases; bases outside gene matches: 10. The CDR3 sequence is 13 residues long. The CDR3 here is CSVVGSGGQAQYF. The CDR3 DNA reads as TGCAGCGTTGTGGGGAGCGGGGGTCAGGCCCAGTACTTC.

This chain joins TRBV28 and TRBJ1-2; possible D gene TRBD1, 6 bases. The germline CDR1 and CDR2 sequences are MDHEN and SYDVKM. V gave up 7 bases and J gave up 8 bases, with 17 bases separating them. CDR3 length: 13 amino acids. The CDR3 here is CASMVGGSGGYTF. The CDR3 nucleotides read TGTGCCAGCATGGTTGGGGGCTCGGGGGGCTACACCTTC.

The genes are TRBV29-1 and TRBJ1-3; a possible D gene is TRBD1 (6 bases). CDR3 size: 16 residues. CDR1 SQVTM and CDR2 ANQGSEA come from the germline V gene. The ends were cut back, 0 bases at V and 2 bases at J, with 14 bases in the middle. CDR3 DNA sequence: TGCAGCGTTGAAGATCCGTACAGGGCGGCTGGAAACACCATATATTTT. The encoded protein is CSVEDPYRAAGNTIYF.

This clonotype was seen more than once but under ten times. The chain is built from TRBV6-5 and TRBJ1-1; D gene uncertain. This CDR3 is 11 amino acids long. V was trimmed by 2 bases and J by 6 bases, leaving 4 bases between them. Germline V gives CDR1 MNHEY, CDR2 SVGAGI. The CDR3 loop reads CASSYDSEAFF. The DNA for the CDR3 is TGTGCCAGCAGTTACGACTCTGAAGCTTTCTTT.

Points on this clonotype: Since a much larger clone is just one base distant, this may be a read error. V is TRBV11-1 and J is TRBJ2-5; TRBD2 agrees at 7 bases. CDR3 length: 17 amino acids. Trimming at V came to 8 bases and at J to 5 bases, leaving 20 bases not matched to a gene. The germline CDR1 and CDR2 sequences are SGHAT and FQDESV (reference sequence). CDR3 DNA: TGTGCCAGCCAAACTCAGAGAACGGGGGGTTCGTTCGAGACCCAGTACTTC. This encodes CASQTQRTGGSFETQYF.

The rearrangement uses TRBV28 and TRBJ1-2, with D perhaps TRBD1 (6 bases). CDR3 length equals 13 residues. The V and J ends lost 6 bases and 6 bases respectively, with 14 bases between them. Germline V gene lookup returns CDR1 MDHEN and CDR2 SYDVKM. CDR3: CASREQGMDGYTF. CDR3 sequence (DNA): TGTGCCAGCAGGGAACAGGGAATGGATGGCTACACCTTC.

The chain recombines TRBV18 with TRBJ2-1; 8 nucleotides agree with TRBD2. The junction had 6 bases not matched to a gene; V was cut back by 3 bases and J by 5 bases. Germline CDR1 KGHSH, CDR2 LQKENI. The CDR3 has 15 residues. The CDR3 here is CASSPGGRNHNEQFF. The CDR3 coding sequence is TGTGCCAGCTCACCGGGCGGGAGGAACCACAATGAGCAGTTCTTC.

Note on this clonotype: Compared with germline, one end of the junction differs, possibly owing to a read error. V usage is TRBV20-1 and J usage is TRBJ1-1; maybe TRBD1 (5 bases). In germline, CDR1 is DFQATT, CDR2 SNEGSKA (reference sequence). The CDR3 length is 12 residues. In nucleotides, the CDR3 is TGCGGTGCTAGGGGACGGAGACCCGAAGCTTTCTTT. It specifies CGARGRRPEAFF.

This clonotype turned up a few times. This chain connects TRBV7-2 to TRBJ2-4; 7 bases fit TRBD1. Unmatched junction bases numbered 11, after V lost 2 bases and J lost 13 bases. CDR1 and CDR2 from the germline V gene are SGHTA and FQGNSA. This CDR3 has 14 residues. The CDR3 DNA reads as TGTGCCAGCAGCTTAAGGTTGACAGACAGGGAGCAGTACTTC. Its protein product is CASSLRLTDREQYF.

This clonotype was seen a few times. The J gene is TRBJ2-5, the V gene TRBV7-2; TRBD2 is a possible D gene (7 bases). Germline CDR1 is SGHTA and CDR2 is FQGNSA. The CDR3 runs 15 residues. Trimming removed 5 bases from V and 4 bases from J, with 17 bases in between. DNA for the CDR3: TGTGCCAGCAGCGAGGGGGGGGGGCGCCTAGAGACCCAGTACTTC. As protein: CASSEGGGRLETQYF.

This chain links TRBV7-2 with TRBJ1-5; 8 bases agree with TRBD1. Germline V gene data show CDR1 as SGHTA and CDR2 as FQGNSA. The CDR3 spans 13 residues. The J segment lost 8 bases and the V segment lost 6 bases, leaving 6 bases of the junction unmatched. The CDR3 here is CASRPDREKPQHF. CDR3 DNA: TGTGCCAGCAGGCCGGACAGGGAAAAGCCCCAGCATTTT.

The chain carries TRBV2 and TRBJ2-3; no firm D call. The V gene lost 4 bases and the J gene lost 5 bases, with 10 bases spanning the gap. The CDR3 sequence is 13 residues long. CDR1 is SNHLY, CDR2 FYNNEI, per germline. This CDR3 reads CASSGQARDTQYF. The CDR3 DNA is TGTGCCAGCAGTGGTCAAGCCCGAGATACGCAGTATTTT. Combining the CDR3 with reference TRBV2 and TRBJ2-3 gives the whole variable domain EPEVTQTPSHQVTQMGQEVILRCVPISNHLYFYWYRQILGQKVEFLVSFYNNEISEKSEIFDDQFSVERPDGSNFTLKIRSTKLEDSAMYFCASSGQARDTQYFGPGTRLTVL.

Concerning this clonotype: The CDR3 end shows no conserved phenylalanine or tryptophan, and so a read error is likely. This chain connects TRBV6-4 to TRBJ1-2, with TRBD1 as a possible D gene (5 bases). The CDR3 has 12 residues. Germline V gene sequence: CDR1 MRHNA, CDR2 SNTAGT. The V and J ends lost 5 bases and 2 bases respectively, with 6 bases between them. The CDR3 protein is CASSRGNYGYTS. In nucleotides, the CDR3 is TGTGCCAGCAGTCGGGGCAACTATGGCTACACCTCC.

This clonotype was observed a few times. The chain recombines TRBV12-3 or TRBV12-4 with TRBJ1-6; D perhaps matches TRBD1 (5 bases). There are 14 residues in the CDR3. V lost 3 bases to trimming and J lost 9 bases, with 12 bases between them. DNA of the CDR3: TGTGCCAGCAGTTTCGGGACCCTCAGTTCACCCCTCCACTTT. It is translated as CASSFGTLSSPLHF.

This clonotype was counted between two and nine times. The chain is built from TRBV6-5 and TRBJ1-1, with D perhaps matching TRBD1 (5 bases). This CDR3 is 14 amino acids long. Germline CDR1 is MNHEY and CDR2 is SVGAGI. V was clipped by 7 bases and J by 0 bases, with 12 bases between them. The CDR3 sequence: CASNRGHMNTEAFF. As DNA, the CDR3 is TGTGCCAGCAACCGAGGACACATGAACACTGAAGCTTTCTTT.

Regarding this clonotype: One base away lies a much larger clone, so this may be a sequencing read error. The rearrangement joins TRBV20-1 to TRBJ2-7; 7 bases fit TRBD2. CDR1 is DFQATT, CDR2 SNEGSKA, per germline (reference sequence). The CDR3 is 11 amino acids. V dropped 4 bases and J dropped 7; count of bases not matched to a gene: 4. The CDR3 is CSANSGGEQYF. CDR3 nucleotide sequence: TGCAGTGCTAATTCGGGGGGTGAGCAGTACTTC.

This clonotype showed up many times. V gene TRBV29-1 combines with J gene TRBJ1-2, with D possibly TRBD1 on 6 matching bases. The ends were cut back, 8 bases at V and 6 bases at J, with 10 bases in the middle. The CDR3 covers 10 residues. Germline CDR1 and CDR2: SQVTM and ANQGSEA. The CDR3 nucleotides are TGCAGCACAGGGAGGGATGGCTACACCTTC. Its translation is CSTGRDGYTF.

The chain joins TRBV5-5 to TRBJ1-5, with D perhaps matching TRBD1 (6 bases). The CDR3 covers 14 residues. Looked up from germline, CDR1 is SGHKS and CDR2 is YYEKEE (reference sequence). The V end was cut by 2 bases, the J end by 8 bases, with 14 bases between. CDR3 protein: CASSLTGTQEPQHF. The DNA of the CDR3 is TGTGCCAGCAGCTTAACAGGGACCCAGGAGCCCCAGCATTTT.

This clonotype has a count of ten or more. V and J are TRBV5-1 and TRBJ2-5; D uncertain. CDR3 size: 14 residues. V was trimmed by 1 base and J by 0 bases, leaving 7 bases between them. The V gene's germline CDR1 is SGHRS and CDR2 YFSETQ. The CDR3, as DNA: TGCGCCAGCAGCTTGTTCGGAGACCAAGAGACCCAGTACTTC. Translation gives CASSLFGDQETQYF.

This clonotype was observed a single time. A read error may produce the germline difference seen at one junction end. This sequence joins TRBV7-9 and TRBJ1-4, with TRBD1 as a possible D gene (6 bases). CDR1 SEHNR and CDR2 FQNEAQ come from the germline V gene (reference sequence). CDR3 length equals 16 residues. CDR3 sequence reads: CASSLLGGATSEKLFF. In DNA form, the CDR3 reads TGTGCCAGCAGCTTATTAGGGGGAGCAACTAGTGAAAAACTGTTTTTT.

This chain connects TRBV10-3 to TRBJ2-3; D might be TRBD1 (6 bases). This CDR3 region has 16 residues. Per germline, CDR1 ENHRY and CDR2 SYGVKD. Trimming took off 4 bases at V and 2 bases at J, with 16 bases between the two ends. The CDR3 DNA reads TGTGCCATCAGTGGCCTATATGGGGGCTCCACAGATACGCAGTATTTT. Translation: CAISGLYGGSTDTQYF.

This clonotype was detected only a few times. CDR3 residues: CSADRNSGYTF. CDR3 sequence (DNA): TGCAGCGCTGACAGGAATTCTGGCTACACCTTC. The gene calls are TRBV29-1 and TRBJ1-2; D possibly corresponds to TRBD1 (6 bases). This CDR3 spans 11 amino acids. Trimming took off 7 bases at V and 7 bases at J, with 13 bases between the two ends. CDR1 and CDR2 (germline): SQVTM, ANQGSEA. Full variable domain (rest looked up from reference TRBV29-1 and TRBJ1-2): SAVISQKPSRDICQRGTSLTIQCQVDSQVTMMFWYRQQPGQSLTLIATANQGSEATYESGFVIDKFPISRPNLTFSTLTVSNMSPEDSSIYLCSADRNSGYTFGSGTRLTVV.

This clonotype was found a few times. The chain joins TRBV7-2 to TRBJ2-3; the D gene could be TRBD1 or TRBD2 (5 bases each). The germline CDR1 and CDR2 sequences are SGHTA and FQGNSA. The V end lost 5 bases, the J end lost 0 bases, and 15 bases lay between the germline ends. The CDR3 length is 16 residues. The CDR3 loop reads CASSAPGRRSTDTQYF. CDR3 DNA: TGTGCCAGCAGCGCCCCGGGGCGGAGAAGCACAGATACGCAGTATTTT. The variable domain in full, completed from reference TRBV7-2 and TRBJ2-3, reads GAGVSQSPSNKVTEKGKDVELRCDPISGHTALYWYRQSLGQGLEFLIYFQGNSAPDKSGLPSDRFSAERTGGSVSTLTIQRTQQEDSAVYLCASSAPGRRSTDTQYFGPGTRLTVL.

This clonotype was detected many times. The chain combines TRBV3-1 with TRBJ2-5, with D tentatively TRBD1 or TRBD2 (5 bases each). The germline CDR1 and CDR2 sequences are LGHDT and YNNKEL (reference sequence). V was cut by 5 bases and J by 10 bases, with 14 bases left in between. The CDR3 length is 12 residues. The DNA of the CDR3 is TGTGCCAGCAGCTTTGACAGACGGGACCAGTACTTC. This sequence encodes CASSFDRRDQYF.

The CDR3 region is CSVTTKTQYF. In nucleotides, the CDR3 is TGCAGCGTTACCACGAAGACCCAGTACTTC. J is TRBJ2-5 and V is TRBV29-1; D is uncertain. The CDR3 loop spans 10 amino acids. With 5 bases removed from V and 6 bases from J, the gap between germline ends came to 7 bases. Germline values: CDR1 SQVTM, CDR2 ANQGSEA.

The chain recombines TRBV18 with TRBJ1-2; 8 nucleotides line up with TRBD1. V lost 0 bases to trimming and J lost 7 bases; unmatched junction nucleotides: 4. The CDR3 sequence is 14 residues long. The germline CDR1 and CDR2 sequences are KGHSH and LQKENI. Here the CDR3 reads CASSPPTGESGYTF. The CDR3 bases are TGTGCCAGCTCACCACCGACAGGGGAAAGTGGCTACACCTTC.

The rearrangement uses TRBV25-1 and TRBJ1-2; D not resolved. V was trimmed by 1 base and J by 2 bases, leaving 8 bases between them. The germline gives CDR1 MGHDK, CDR2 SYGVNS. The CDR3 sequence is 14 residues long. The CDR3 region is CASSESDINYGYTF. The CDR3 DNA is TGTGCCAGCAGTGAATCTGACATCAACTATGGCTACACCTTC.